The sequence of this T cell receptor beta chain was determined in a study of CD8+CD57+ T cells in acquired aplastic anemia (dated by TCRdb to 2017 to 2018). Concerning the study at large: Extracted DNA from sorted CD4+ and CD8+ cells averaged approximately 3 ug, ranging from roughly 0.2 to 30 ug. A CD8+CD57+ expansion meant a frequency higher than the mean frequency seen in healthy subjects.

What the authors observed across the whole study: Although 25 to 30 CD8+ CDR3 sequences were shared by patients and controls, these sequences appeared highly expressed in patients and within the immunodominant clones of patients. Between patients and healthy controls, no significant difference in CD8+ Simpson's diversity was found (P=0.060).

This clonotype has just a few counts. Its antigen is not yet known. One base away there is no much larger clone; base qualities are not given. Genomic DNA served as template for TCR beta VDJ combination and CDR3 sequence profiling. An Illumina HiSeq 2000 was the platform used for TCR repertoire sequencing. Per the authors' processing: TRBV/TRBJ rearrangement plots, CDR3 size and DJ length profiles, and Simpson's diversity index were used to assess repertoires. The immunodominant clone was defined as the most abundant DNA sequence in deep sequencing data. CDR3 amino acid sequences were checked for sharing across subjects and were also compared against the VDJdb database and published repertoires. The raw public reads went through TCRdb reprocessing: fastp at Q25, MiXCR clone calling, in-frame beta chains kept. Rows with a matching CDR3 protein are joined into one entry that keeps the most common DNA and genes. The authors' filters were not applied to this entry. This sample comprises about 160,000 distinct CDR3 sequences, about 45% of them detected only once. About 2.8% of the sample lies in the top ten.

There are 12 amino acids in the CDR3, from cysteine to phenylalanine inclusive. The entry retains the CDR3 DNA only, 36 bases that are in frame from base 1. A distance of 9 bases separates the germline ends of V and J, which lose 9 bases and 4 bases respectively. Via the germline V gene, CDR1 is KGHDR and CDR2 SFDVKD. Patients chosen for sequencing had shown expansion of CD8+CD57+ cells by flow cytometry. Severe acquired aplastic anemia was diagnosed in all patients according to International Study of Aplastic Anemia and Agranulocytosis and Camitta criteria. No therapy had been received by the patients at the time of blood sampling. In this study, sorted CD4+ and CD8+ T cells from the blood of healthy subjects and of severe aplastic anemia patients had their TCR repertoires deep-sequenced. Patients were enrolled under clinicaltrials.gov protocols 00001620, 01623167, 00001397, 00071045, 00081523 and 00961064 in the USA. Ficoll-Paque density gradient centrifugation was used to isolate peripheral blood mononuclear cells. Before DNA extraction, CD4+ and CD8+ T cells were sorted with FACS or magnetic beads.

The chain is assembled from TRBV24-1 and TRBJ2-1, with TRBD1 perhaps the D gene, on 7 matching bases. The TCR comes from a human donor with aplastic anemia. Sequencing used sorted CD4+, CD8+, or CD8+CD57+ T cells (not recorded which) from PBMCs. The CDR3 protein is CATAGGYNEQFF. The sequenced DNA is TGTGCCACCGCAGGGGGGTACAATGAGCAGTTCTTC.